A single sample is the source of the 4 T cell receptor beta chains below, sequenced in a study of blood T cell repertoires in COVID-19. Profiling relied on immunoSEQ multiplex PCR, and the TCRdb table lists in-frame clones only, not all of them. The sample consists of under 110,000 clones, roughly 92% of them appearing once. Material for sequencing was peripheral blood. The receptors were sampled from a middle-aged man with active COVID-19.

The gene calls are TRBV12-3 or TRBV12-4 and TRBJ1-2; D is possibly TRBD1 (5 bases). V was pared by 10 bases and J by 0 bases, with 12 bases between. This CDR3 is built from 13 residues. The CDR3 nucleotides read TGTGCCACCGGGGGTGCGGCTAACTATGGCTACACCTTC. Its translation is CATGGAANYGYTF.

V gene TRBV19 combines with J gene TRBJ2-7; perhaps TRBD1 as D (5 bases). Germline V lookup: CDR1 LNHDA, CDR2 SQIVND (reference sequence). CDR3 length: 15 amino acids. Between the trimmed V and J ends, which lost 5 bases and 5 bases, there was a span of 19 bases. The CDR3 here is CASSVAVRAVDEQYF. The CDR3 coding sequence is TGTGCCAGTAGTGTAGCAGTCAGGGCAGTCGACGAGCAGTACTTC.

V and J are TRBV3-1 (or the pseudogene TRBV3-2) and TRBJ1-4; D is perhaps TRBD1 (6 bases). The CDR3 runs to 15 residues. CDR1 and CDR2 from the germline V gene are LGHDT and YNNKEL (reference sequence). With 4 bases removed from V and 3 bases from J, the gap between germline ends came to 12 bases. In DNA, the CDR3 is TGTGCCAGCAGCCCCTACAGGGCCGCTAATGAAAAACTGTTTTTT. Its protein product is CASSPYRAANEKLFF.

The chain carries TRBV28 and TRBJ1-6, with 7 bases identical to TRBD1. V gave up 7 bases and J gave up 7 bases; unmatched junction bases: 13. CDR1 MDHEN and CDR2 SYDVKM come from the germline V gene. This CDR3 contains 16 residues. As DNA, the CDR3 is TGTGCCAGCACTCCTATCCCCGACAGGGTCAATTCACCCCTCCACTTT. It codes for CASTPIPDRVNSPLHF.